The next 21 T cell receptor beta chains were all read from a single sample in a study of cytomegalovirus exposure and HLA in healthy donors. The PCR had 60 Vbeta and 13 Jbeta primers. Sequenced by immunoSEQ multiplex PCR; TCRdb stores in-frame clones only, minus some. The data show fewer than 90,000 clones, nearly 80% seen once. Sequencing was carried out using PBMCs. These receptors originate from a female donor in good health and CMV-seronegative.

The rearrangement uses TRBV7-9 and TRBJ1-3, with D maybe TRBD1 (6 bases). The germline gives CDR1 SEHNR, CDR2 FQNEAQ (reference sequence). V lost 5 bases and J lost 0, with 11 bases in between. The CDR3 consists of 15 residues. Here the CDR3 reads CASSTDSASGNTIYF. CDR3 bases: TGTGCCAGCAGCACGGACAGTGCCTCTGGAAACACCATATATTTT.

The CDR3 region has the DNA TGTGCCAGCAGCCAGGGGCAAAGGGAGACCCAGTACTTC. Its translation is CASSQGQRETQYF. J is TRBJ2-5 and V is TRBV2; a possible D gene is TRBD1 (6 bases). The CDR3 is made up of 13 amino acids. V lost 6 bases and J lost 5, with 13 bases in between. CDR1 is SNHLY, CDR2 FYNNEI, per germline.

The chain uses TRBV14 and TRBJ2-7; 9 nucleotides line up with TRBD2. Germline CDR1 is SGHDN and CDR2 is FVKESK. CDR3 length: 14 residues. With 1 base clipped from V and 6 bases from J, the junction kept 4 bases outside the gene matches. CDR3 nucleotides: TGTGCCAGCAGCCAAGTGGTAGCGGGAGCCGAGCAGTACTTC. It yields the protein CASSQVVAGAEQYF. Using reference TRBV14 and TRBJ2-7 for the parts outside the CDR3, the full variable domain is EAGVTQFPSHSVIEKGQTVTLRCDPISGHDNLYWYRRVMGKEIKFLLHFVKESKQDESGMPNNRFLAERTGGTYSTLKVQPAELEDSGVYFCASSQVVAGAEQYFGPGTRLTVT.

The V and J genes are TRBV20-1 and TRBJ1-1; D remains ambiguous. The CDR3 has 11 residues. The germline V and J ends were trimmed by 5 bases and 3 bases, with 7 bases remaining between them. Germline CDR1 DFQATT, CDR2 SNEGSKA (reference sequence). The CDR3 reads CSASADTEAFF. The CDR3 bases are TGCAGTGCTTCCGCGGACACTGAAGCTTTCTTT.

The sample holds one count of this clone. The chain carries TRBV14 and TRBJ1-2; perhaps TRBD1 as D (6 bases). The CDR3 totals 12 residues. The V end was cut by 0 bases, the J end by 10 bases, with 9 bases between. Germline loops: CDR1 SGHDN, CDR2 FVKESK. CDR3 amino acids: CASSQDNRVYTF. The CDR3 nucleotides are TGTGCCAGCAGCCAAGATAACAGGGTCTACACCTTC.

The chain couples TRBV6-6 to TRBJ2-2; tentative D call: TRBD2 (6 bases). Trimming took off 4 bases at V and 4 bases at J, with 13 bases between the two ends. Germline-derived CDR1 and CDR2 are MNHNY and SVGAGI (reference sequence). There are 15 residues in the CDR3. In nucleotides, the CDR3 is TGTGCCAGCAGTTCCGGGACGGGAGTCACCGGGGAGCTGTTTTTT. Amino acids: CASSSGTGVTGELFF.

This rearrangement joins TRBV30 to TRBJ1-2; D is perhaps TRBD1 (5 bases). There are 14 residues in the CDR3. Trimming cost V 0 bases and J 5 bases, with 13 bases left between them. The germline CDR1 and CDR2 sequences are GTSNPN and SVGIG (reference sequence). The CDR3 protein is CAWSVLGGVYGYTF. The CDR3 region has the DNA TGTGCCTGGAGTGTACTGGGGGGAGTTTATGGCTACACCTTC. Full variable domain (remainder filled in from reference TRBV30 and TRBJ1-2): SQTIHQWPATLVQPVGSPLSLECTVEGTSNPNLYWYRQAAGRGLQLLFYSVGIGQISSEVPQNLSASRPQDRQFILSSKKLLLSDSGFYLCAWSVLGGVYGYTFGSGTRLTVV.

This CDR3 is CATLPGTGDYEQYF. As DNA, the CDR3 is TGTGCCACCCTCCCCGGGACAGGGGACTACGAGCAGTACTTC. V gene TRBV28 combines with J gene TRBJ2-7; 10 nucleotides line up with TRBD1. The CDR3 spans 14 residues. Trimming at V came to 10 bases and at J to 3 bases, leaving 9 bases not matched to a gene. CDR1 MDHEN and CDR2 SYDVKM come from the germline V gene. The full variable domain, its missing parts supplied by reference TRBV28 and TRBJ2-7, is DVKVTQSSRYLVKRTGEKVFLECVQDMDHENMFWYRQDPGLGLRLIYFSYDVKMKEKGDIPEGYSVSREKKERFSLILESASTNQTSMYLCATLPGTGDYEQYFGPGTRLTVT.

This chain uses TRBV7-9 with TRBJ2-3; D is possibly TRBD2 (5 bases). Germline CDR1 SEHNR, CDR2 FQNEAQ (reference sequence). The V gene lost 5 bases and the J gene lost 6 bases, with 21 bases spanning the gap. This CDR3 comprises 16 residues. The CDR3 bases are TGTGCCAGCAGCCTTCATAGGACCGCATCGGGGGATACGCAGTATTTT. Translated: CASSLHRTASGDTQYF.

V usage is TRBV5-1 and J usage is TRBJ2-7, with 12 bases aligning to TRBD2. The trim removed 4 bases at V and 2 bases at J, leaving 4 bases unmatched. The CDR3 sequence is 15 residues long. Germline CDR1 reads SGHRS; CDR2 reads YFSETQ. The chain's CDR3 is CASSVTSGGPYEQYF. DNA of the CDR3: TGCGCCAGCAGCGTGACTAGCGGGGGACCCTACGAGCAGTACTTC.

The rearrangement uses TRBV18 and TRBJ2-7; 7 bases map to TRBD1. The germline CDR1 and CDR2 sequences are KGHSH and LQKENI. This CDR3 region has 15 residues. Unmatched junction bases numbered 8, after V lost 3 bases and J lost 3 bases. The CDR3 region has the DNA TGTGCCAGCTCACCTGGACAGGCCTCAGGCTACGAGCAGTACTTC. Translated, it gives CASSPGQASGYEQYF. Supplemented by reference TRBV18 and TRBJ2-7, the full variable domain reads NAGVMQNPRHLVRRRGQEARLRCSPMKGHSHVYWYRQLPEEGLKFMVYLQKENIIDESGMPKERFSAEFPKEGPSILRIQQVVRGDSAAYFCASSPGQASGYEQYFGPGTRLTVT.

The CDR3 DNA follows: TGTGCCAGCAGGAGCCAGGGGGCGCGCTATGGCTACACCTTC. Translating gives CASRSQGARYGYTF. This sequence joins TRBV5-4 and TRBJ1-2, with 8 bases that match TRBD1. The CDR3 runs to 14 residues. Per germline, CDR1 SGHNT and CDR2 YYREEE (reference sequence). The V and J ends lost 5 bases and 4 bases, in that order; junction bases with no gene match: 7.

V is TRBV6-5 and J is TRBJ1-4, with TRBD1 matching over 8 bases. Germline V gene data show CDR1 as MNHEY and CDR2 as SVGAGI. J gave up 8 bases and V 0 bases, and 8 bases lay outside the gene matches. CDR3 size: 16 residues. This chain's CDR3 is CASSYSGGQGIEKLFF. The CDR3 coding sequence is TGTGCCAGCAGTTACTCAGGAGGACAGGGAATCGAAAAACTGTTTTTT.

The rearrangement links TRBV6-5 to TRBJ2-1; a possible D gene is TRBD2 (5 bases). The V end was cut by 8 bases, the J end by 10 bases, with 21 bases between. The CDR3 length is 14 residues. Germline V gene sequence: CDR1 MNHEY, CDR2 SVGAGI. CDR3 in DNA: TGTGCCAGCGGTAGGGCAGCGGCCCAAAGGGAGCAGTTCTTC. Translating gives CASGRAAAQREQFF.

J is TRBJ1-1 and V is TRBV5-1, with TRBD1 matching over 7 bases. The CDR3 runs 13 residues. Per the germline V gene, CDR1 is SGHRS and CDR2 is YFSETQ. V trimming: 0 bases; J trimming: 8 bases; junction bases outside the gene matches: 4. In DNA form, the CDR3 reads TGCGCCAGCAGCTTGGGGGACAGTCGCGAAGCTTTCTTT. This codes for CASSLGDSREAFF.

The rearrangement joins TRBV4-2 to TRBJ2-7; D not certain. The CDR3 sequence is 15 residues long. Germline-derived CDR1 and CDR2 are LGHNA and YNFKEQ. With 2 bases removed from V and 1 base from J, the gap between germline ends came to 12 bases. The CDR3 DNA follows: TGTGCCAGCAGCCAACAAGGCGCGGTGTCCTACGAGCAGTACTTC. It is translated as CASSQQGAVSYEQYF.

This chain uses TRBV7-6 with TRBJ2-5, with D unclear. The CDR3 length is 11 residues. The germline V and J ends were trimmed by 5 bases and 1 base, with 2 bases remaining between them. Germline V gives CDR1 SGHVS, CDR2 FNYEAQ. This CDR3 reads CASSLQETQYF. The CDR3 DNA follows: TGTGCCAGCAGCCTCCAAGAGACCCAGTACTTC.

Only a few counts were recorded for this clone. The chain is built from TRBV6-5 and TRBJ1-5; the D is unclear. CDR3 length equals 16 residues. Germline CDR1 reads MNHEY; CDR2 reads SVGAGI. With 0 bases removed from V and 4 bases from J, the gap between germline ends came to 13 bases. The DNA for the CDR3 is TGTGCCAGCAGTTACTCGGCACCTAGGTTTAATCAGCCCCAGCATTTT. Its translation is CASSYSAPRFNQPQHF.

V is TRBV7-9 and J is TRBJ1-1, with D perhaps TRBD1 (6 bases). V was trimmed by 4 bases and J by 2 bases, leaving 8 bases between them. Germline CDR1 and CDR2: SEHNR and FQNEAQ (reference sequence). The CDR3 is made up of 13 amino acids. CDR3 DNA: TGTGCCAGCAGCTCACAGGGTAACACTGAAGCTTTCTTT. Translated: CASSSQGNTEAFF.

CDR3 protein: CASSLGQNYGYTF. As DNA, the CDR3 is TGTGCCAGCAGTTTGGGACAGAACTATGGCTACACCTTC. J is TRBJ1-2 and V is TRBV28, with 7 bases lining up with TRBD1. Germline-derived CDR1 and CDR2 are MDHEN and SYDVKM. V dropped 3 bases and J dropped 2; count of bases not matched to a gene: 0. The CDR3 is 13 residues long.

This clone showed up just a few times. This chain joins TRBV4-1 and TRBJ1-5; perhaps TRBD1 as D (6 bases). CDR3 length: 15 residues. CDR1 is MGHRA, CDR2 YSYEKL, per germline. The germline V and J ends were trimmed by 3 bases and 9 bases, with 18 bases remaining between them. Here the CDR3 reads CASSQQGQGKWPQHF. The CDR3 nucleotides read TGCGCCAGCAGCCAGCAGGGGCAGGGGAAGTGGCCCCAGCATTTT.